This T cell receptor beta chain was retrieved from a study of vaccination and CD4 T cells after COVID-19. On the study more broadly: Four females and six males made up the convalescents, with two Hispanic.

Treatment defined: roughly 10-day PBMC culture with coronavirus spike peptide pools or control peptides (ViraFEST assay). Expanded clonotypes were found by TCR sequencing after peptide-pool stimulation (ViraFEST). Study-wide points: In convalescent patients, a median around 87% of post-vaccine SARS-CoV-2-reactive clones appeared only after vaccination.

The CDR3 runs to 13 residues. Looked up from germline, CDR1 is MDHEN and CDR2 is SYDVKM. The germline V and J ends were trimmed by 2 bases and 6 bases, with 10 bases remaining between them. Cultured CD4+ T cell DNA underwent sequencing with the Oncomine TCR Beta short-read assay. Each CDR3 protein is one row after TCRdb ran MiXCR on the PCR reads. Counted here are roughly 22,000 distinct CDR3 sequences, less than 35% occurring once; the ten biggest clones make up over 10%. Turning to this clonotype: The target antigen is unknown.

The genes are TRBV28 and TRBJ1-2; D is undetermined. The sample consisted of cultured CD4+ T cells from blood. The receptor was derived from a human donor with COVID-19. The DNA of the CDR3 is TGTGCCAGCAGTTTACCGGGGTCCCATGGCTACACCTTC. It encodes CASSLPGSHGYTF.